The 23 T cell receptor beta chains listed next were all sequenced from one sample in a study of blood T cell repertoires in COVID-19. TCRdb's table, derived via immunoSEQ multiplex PCR, lists solely in-frame clones and lacks some. Found here are 68,000 or so clones, roughly nine tenths of them singletons; the top ten hold 7.3%. Sequenced: peripheral blood. The receptors originated from a man in his forties with COVID-19, enrolled during active disease.

The chain is built from TRBV27 and TRBJ1-2; 8 nucleotides match TRBD1. Germline trimming cut 4 bases from V and 3 bases from J; bases unmatched to any gene: 7. This CDR3 spans 15 amino acids. CDR1 and CDR2 (germline): MNHEY, SMNVEV (reference sequence). The CDR3: CASSSRDRPHYGYTF. CDR3 DNA: TGTGCCAGCAGTTCCCGGGACAGGCCCCACTATGGCTACACCTTC.

This chain links TRBV6-5 with TRBJ1-5, with 7 bases aligning to TRBD1. The junction had 10 bases not matched to a gene; V was cut back by 8 bases and J by 3 bases. CDR1 is MNHEY, CDR2 SVGAGI, per germline. CDR3 length equals 15 residues. CDR3 DNA sequence: TGTGCCAGCGGAAAAACGACAGGGACCAATCAGCCCCAGCATTTT. Protein product: CASGKTTGTNQPQHF.

This clone appeared a single time. The V call is TRBV5-4, the J call TRBJ2-3, with 10 bases that match TRBD1. CDR3 length: 15 residues. Trimming took 1 base from V and 5 from J; bases not matched to a gene: 4. Looked up from germline, CDR1 is SGHNT and CDR2 is YYREEE (reference sequence). The CDR3 DNA follows: TGTGCCAGCAGCTTGCGGACAGGGGGTCGAGATACGCAGTATTTT. Its translation: CASSLRTGGRDTQYF. Based on the CDR3 plus reference TRBV5-4 and TRBJ2-3, the full variable domain is ETGVTQSPTHLIKTRGQQVTLRCSSQSGHNTVSWYQQALGQGPQFIFQYYREEENGRGNFPPRFSGLQFPNYSSELNVNALELDDSALYLCASSLRTGGRDTQYFGPGTRLTVL.

With regard to this clone: It is unclear where the CDR3 begins or ends on the DNA, so no DNA is shown, and the CDR3 is as TCRdb lists it. The chain is built from TRBV6-2 or TRBV6-3 and TRBJ2-5; the table's D call, TRBD2, was not checked against the DNA. The CDR3 is 13 amino acids long, termini counted. Per the germline V gene, CDR1 is MNHEY and CDR2 is SVGEGT. The CDR3 here is CASSVPPAETQYF.

The chain employs TRBV5-1 and TRBJ2-7, with TRBD2 matching 7 bases. J was trimmed by 6 bases and V by 0 bases; bases with no gene match: 9. Germline V gene data show CDR1 as SGHRS and CDR2 as YFSETQ. The CDR3 length is 15 residues. The CDR3, as DNA: TGCGCCAGCAGCTTGGGGGACGGCTCGGGGGGCGAGCAGTACTTC. Its protein product is CASSLGDGSGGEQYF. Using reference TRBV5-1 and TRBJ2-7 for the parts outside the CDR3, the full variable domain is KAGVTQTPRYLIKTRGQQVTLSCSPISGHRSVSWYQQTPGQGLQFLFEYFSETQRNKGNFPGRFSGRQFSNSRSEMNVSTLELGDSALYLCASSLGDGSGGEQYFGPGTRLTVT.

V and J are TRBV2 and TRBJ1-2; D call uncertain. V dropped 4 bases and J dropped 4 bases, with 10 bases sitting between them. CDR1 SNHLY and CDR2 FYNNEI come from the germline V gene. CDR3 length: 13 amino acids. For the CDR3, the DNA is TGTGCCAGCAGTGTCGAGGACTCCTATGGCTACACCTTC. Translated: CASSVEDSYGYTF.

This clone was seen just once. The chain recombines TRBV14 with TRBJ2-7; the D is unclear. V was cut by 3 bases and J by 8 bases, with 8 bases left in between. Germline assignment: CDR1 SGHDN and CDR2 FVKESK. CDR3 size: 11 residues. The CDR3 loop is CASSHGSQQYF. CDR3 nucleotide sequence: TGTGCCAGCAGCCATGGCAGTCAGCAGTACTTC.

This clone showed up just a few times. The gene calls are TRBV9 and TRBJ2-5, with 8 bases identical to TRBD2. CDR1 and CDR2 (germline): SGDLS, YYNGEE. The CDR3 runs 14 residues. J gave up 5 bases and V 1 base, and 4 bases lay outside the gene matches. The CDR3 loop is CASSVMPSGETQYF. The CDR3, as DNA: TGTGCCAGCAGCGTAATGCCTAGCGGGGAGACCCAGTACTTC.

V gene TRBV10-3 combines with J gene TRBJ2-7; no definite D call. CDR3 size: 13 residues. Trimming stripped 3 bases from V and 3 bases from J, with 9 bases between. Germline values: CDR1 ENHRY, CDR2 SYGVKD. This CDR3 is CAISENINYEQYF. CDR3 bases: TGTGCCATCAGTGAAAACATCAACTACGAGCAGTACTTC.

The CDR3 is CASSKAGGRTGELFF. The CDR3 bases are TGTGCCAGCAGCAAAGCGGGGGGGCGCACCGGGGAGCTGTTTTTT. This chain uses TRBV2 with TRBJ2-2; 10 positions match TRBD2. CDR3 length: 15 residues. V was clipped by 6 bases and J by 4 bases; unmatched bases: 5. The germline V gene has CDR1 SNHLY and CDR2 FYNNEI.

This clone was observed once. The chain recombines TRBV9 with TRBJ1-2; D is possibly TRBD1 (5 bases). From germline, CDR1 is SGDLS and CDR2 YYNGEE. The CDR3 runs 13 residues. The V gene lost 0 bases and the J gene lost 7 bases, with 10 bases spanning the gap. The CDR3 region has the DNA TGTGCCAGCAGCGTAGATGGGGGGGTTGGCTACACCTTC. This translates into CASSVDGGVGYTF.

V is TRBV10-1 and J is TRBJ2-7; 9 nucleotides agree with TRBD1. Germline V gene lookup returns CDR1 WNHNN and CDR2 SYGVQD (reference sequence). This CDR3 has 13 amino acids. The V and J ends lost 5 bases and 6 bases, in that order; junction bases with no gene match: 5. CDR3 amino acids: CASSRDRVSEQYF. Written as DNA, the CDR3 is TGCGCCAGCAGTAGGGACAGGGTTTCCGAGCAGTACTTC.

The chain recombines TRBV3-1 (or the pseudogene TRBV3-2) with TRBJ2-1; 8 bases line up with TRBD1. The J segment lost 5 bases and the V segment lost 3 bases, leaving 3 bases of the junction unmatched. This CDR3 spans 14 amino acids. Germline CDR1 LGHDT, CDR2 YNNKEL (reference sequence). The CDR3 sequence: CASSQAGGHNEQFF. CDR3 sequence (DNA): TGTGCCAGCAGCCAGGCAGGGGGCCACAATGAGCAGTTCTTC.

V and J are TRBV7-6 and TRBJ2-1; TRBD2 matches at 7 bases. Germline lookup yields CDR1 SGHVS and CDR2 FNYEAQ. The CDR3 is 14 amino acids. V shed 1 base, J shed 6 bases, and the junction held 3 bases outside the gene matches. The CDR3 loop reads CASSLGGGINEQFF. The CDR3 bases are TGTGCCAGCAGCTTAGGCGGGGGAATCAATGAGCAGTTCTTC. Looking up the rest from reference TRBV7-6 and TRBJ2-1 gives the full variable domain: GAGVSQSPRYKVTKRGQDVALRCDPISGHVSLYWYRQALGQGPEFLTYFNYEAQQDKSGLPNDRFSAERPEGSISTLTIQRTEQRDSAMYRCASSLGGGINEQFFGPGTRLTVL.

The CDR3 is CASSSRTSSYNEQFF. CDR3 in DNA: TGTGCCAGCAGCTCAAGGACTAGTTCCTACAATGAGCAGTTCTTC. The chain has TRBV7-2 and TRBJ2-1, with TRBD2 matching over 7 bases. V was clipped by 4 bases and J by 1 base; unmatched bases: 4. This CDR3 has 15 residues. Germline CDR1 reads SGHTA; CDR2 reads FQGNSA.

The rearrangement links TRBV12-3 or TRBV12-4 to TRBJ1-2; D ambiguous. Trimming removed 6 bases at V and 6 bases at J, with 14 bases between. The CDR3 covers 13 residues. The CDR3 loop reads CASSLVEVDGYTF. In DNA, the CDR3 is TGTGCCAGCAGCCTCGTGGAGGTTGATGGCTACACCTTC.

This chain connects TRBV5-1 to TRBJ2-1, with D possibly being TRBD2 (6 bases). The V gene lost 1 base and the J gene lost 7 bases, with 9 bases spanning the gap. This CDR3 has 13 amino acids. Per germline, CDR1 SGHRS and CDR2 YFSETQ. CDR3 amino acids: CASSLRGTNEQFF. CDR3 DNA sequence: TGCGCCAGCAGCTTGCGGGGGACGAATGAGCAGTTCTTC.

This chain joins TRBV7-2 and TRBJ1-2, with TRBD1 matching over 8 bases. The germline V gene encodes CDR1 SGHTA and CDR2 FQGNSA. J gave up 4 bases and V 4 bases, and 2 bases lay outside the gene matches. The CDR3 totals 13 residues. The DNA of the CDR3 is TGTGCCAGCAGCTCCGACAGGGGCTATGGCTACACCTTC. Encoded protein: CASSSDRGYGYTF.

V is TRBV19 and J is TRBJ1-2; 8 bases map to TRBD1. The CDR3 runs to 13 residues. Trimming at V came to 3 bases and at J to 7 bases, leaving 4 bases not matched to a gene. Germline values: CDR1 LNHDA, CDR2 SQIVND (reference sequence). CDR3 sequence reads: CASSIRTGTGYTF. The CDR3 DNA is TGTGCCAGTAGTATTCGGACAGGGACTGGCTACACCTTC.

The CDR3 sequence is CASSLLVRAFF. The CDR3 coding sequence is TGTGCCAGCAGCCTCCTGGTGCGGGCTTTCTTT. V usage is TRBV7-8 and J usage is TRBJ1-1; D uncertain. The CDR3 is 11 residues long. From germline, CDR1 is SGHVS and CDR2 FQNEAQ. Trimming removed 5 bases from V and 11 bases from J, with 12 bases in between.

This clone has more than one count but fewer than ten. The gene calls are TRBV19 and TRBJ1-5; maybe TRBD1 (5 bases). The germline V gene encodes CDR1 LNHDA and CDR2 SQIVND (reference sequence). The CDR3 consists of 13 residues. Between the trimmed V and J ends, which lost 6 bases and 7 bases, there was a span of 13 bases. The CDR3 coding sequence is TGTGCCAGTAGCGGGTTTTACAGGCAGCCCCAGCATTTT. Translated: CASSGFYRQPQHF.

The chain combines TRBV10-3 with TRBJ2-5; 10 bases are shared with TRBD2. Per germline, CDR1 ENHRY and CDR2 SYGVKD. The CDR3 extends over 14 amino acids. With 5 bases clipped from V and 3 bases from J, the junction kept 3 bases outside the gene matches. CDR3 sequence: CAISRLAGEETQYF. In nucleotides, the CDR3 is TGTGCCATCAGTCGGCTAGCGGGAGAAGAGACCCAGTACTTC.

The chain has TRBV6-5 and TRBJ1-1, with D maybe TRBD1 (5 bases). Per germline, CDR1 MNHEY and CDR2 SVGAGI. The CDR3 runs to 14 residues. Between the trimmed V and J ends, which lost 5 bases and 1 base, there was a span of 11 bases. CDR3 region: CASSLLGQNTEAFF. The CDR3 DNA is TGTGCCAGCAGTCTTTTGGGGCAGAACACTGAAGCTTTCTTT.